This T cell receptor beta chain was captured in a study of technical replicates of blood from several donors. Germline CDR1 reads PRHDT; CDR2 reads FYEKMQ (reference sequence). The CDR3 sequence is 12 residues long. Trimming took 4 bases from V and 7 from J, leaving 8 bases between them. Here immunoSEQ multiplex PCR was the method, and the copy in TCRdb shows in-frame clones only, minus some. Of tens of thousands of clones listed, 90% to 95% were seen once; the top ten hold approximately 0.4%. The J gene is TRBJ2-1, the V gene TRBV13; D remains ambiguous. The TCR was taken from a human donor in good health. The material sequenced was T cells isolated from PBMCs. For the CDR3, the DNA is TGTGCCAGCAGCTCCAGTTTAAATGAGCAGTTCTTC. It yields the protein CASSSSLNEQFF.